This entry is about one T cell receptor (beta chain). The antigen is undetermined. As for treatment: about 20 received Ad26.COV2.S at low or high dose, single or two shots; roughly five received placebo; per-sample allocation not given. Sample collection was performed on day 63 after the first vaccine or placebo injection. This vaccine is an Ad26 vector that expresses the Wuhan-strain SARS-CoV-2 spike. The data originate from a study of Ad26.COV2.S vaccination and SARS-CoV-2 variants. Looking at the study overall: Intramuscular Ad26.COV2.S doses were given once or twice, 56 days apart.

Points from the study as a whole: Those who received vaccine or placebo ended up with similar non-spike TCR breadth. Vaccine recipients surpassed placebo recipients in spike-specific TCR breadth.

Only in-frame clones appear in the TCRdb table, and some are missing; sequencing was by immunoSEQ multiplex PCR. The sample includes 350,000 to 500,000 clones, 70% to 90% seen only once; the top ten take less than 4%. This CDR3 has 15 residues. The ends were cut back, 1 base at V and 0 bases at J, with 7 bases in the middle. Germline V gene sequence: CDR1 SGHVS, CDR2 FQNEAQ. Here the sequenced sample was peripheral blood, taken in a trial of Ad26.COV2.S vaccine versus placebo. The source is a person aged 18-60 years who received the Ad26.COV2.S COVID-19 vaccine or a placebo. The chain uses TRBV7-8 and TRBJ2-1, with D possibly matching TRBD2 (5 bases). CDR3 nucleotide sequence: TGTGCCAGCAGCTTAGTAGGGAGCTCCTACAATGAGCAGTTCTTC. Translated, it gives CASSLVGSSYNEQFF.